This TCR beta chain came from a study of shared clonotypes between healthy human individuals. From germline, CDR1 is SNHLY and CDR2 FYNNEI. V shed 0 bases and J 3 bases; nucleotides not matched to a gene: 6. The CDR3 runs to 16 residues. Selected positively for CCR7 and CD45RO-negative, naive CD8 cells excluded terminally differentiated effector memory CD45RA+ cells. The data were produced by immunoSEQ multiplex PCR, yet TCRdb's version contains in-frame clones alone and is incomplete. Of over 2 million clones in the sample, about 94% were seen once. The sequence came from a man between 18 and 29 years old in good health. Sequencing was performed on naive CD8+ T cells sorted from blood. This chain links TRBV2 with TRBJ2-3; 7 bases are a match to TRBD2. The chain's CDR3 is CASSEARLALTDTQYF. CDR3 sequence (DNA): TGTGCCAGCAGTGAAGCCCGACTAGCTCTAACAGATACGCAGTATTTT.